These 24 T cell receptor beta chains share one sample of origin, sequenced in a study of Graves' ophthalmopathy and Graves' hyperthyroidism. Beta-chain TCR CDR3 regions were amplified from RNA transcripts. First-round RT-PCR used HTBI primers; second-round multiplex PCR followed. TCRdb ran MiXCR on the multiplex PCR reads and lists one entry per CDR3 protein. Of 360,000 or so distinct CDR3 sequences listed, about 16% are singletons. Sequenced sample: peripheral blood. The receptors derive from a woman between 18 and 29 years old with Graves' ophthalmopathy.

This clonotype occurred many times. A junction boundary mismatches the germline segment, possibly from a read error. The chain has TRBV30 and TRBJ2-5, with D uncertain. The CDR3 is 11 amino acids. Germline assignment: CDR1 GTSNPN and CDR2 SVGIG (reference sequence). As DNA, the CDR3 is TGTGCCTGGAGTGTATTGAACAGTTGTTTCTTC. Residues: CAWSVLNSCFF.

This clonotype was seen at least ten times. CDR3 loop: CASSPSGTDTQYF. CDR3 nucleotides: TGTGCCAGCAGCCCTTCGGGCACAGATACGCAGTATTTT. This chain joins TRBV27 and TRBJ2-3; D unclear. Between the trimmed V and J ends, which lost 6 bases and 1 base, there was a span of 8 bases. Germline loops: CDR1 MNHEY, CDR2 SMNVEV (reference sequence). CDR3 length: 13 residues.

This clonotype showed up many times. This CDR3 reads CSARIQGSGNQPQHF. CDR3 bases: TGCAGTGCTCGAATACAGGGAAGCGGCAATCAGCCCCAGCATTTT. The chain has TRBV20-1 and TRBJ1-5; D may be TRBD1 (6 bases). Germline lookup yields CDR1 DFQATT and CDR2 SNEGSKA (reference sequence). Trimming removed 5 bases from V and 2 bases from J, with 16 bases in between. CDR3 size: 15 residues.

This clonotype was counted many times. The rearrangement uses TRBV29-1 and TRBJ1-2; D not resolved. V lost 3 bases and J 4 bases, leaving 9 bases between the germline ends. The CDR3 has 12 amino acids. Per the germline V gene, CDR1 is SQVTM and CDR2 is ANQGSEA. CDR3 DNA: TGCAGCGTTGATGGGCAGCCCTATGGCTACACCTTC. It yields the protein CSVDGQPYGYTF.

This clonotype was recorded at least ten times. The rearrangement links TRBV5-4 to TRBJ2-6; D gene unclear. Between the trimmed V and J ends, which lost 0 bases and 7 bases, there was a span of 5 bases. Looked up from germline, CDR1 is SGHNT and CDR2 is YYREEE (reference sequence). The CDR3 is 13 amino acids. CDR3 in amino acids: CASSLAAANVLTF. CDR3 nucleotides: TGTGCCAGCAGCTTGGCAGCTGCCAACGTCCTGACTTTC.

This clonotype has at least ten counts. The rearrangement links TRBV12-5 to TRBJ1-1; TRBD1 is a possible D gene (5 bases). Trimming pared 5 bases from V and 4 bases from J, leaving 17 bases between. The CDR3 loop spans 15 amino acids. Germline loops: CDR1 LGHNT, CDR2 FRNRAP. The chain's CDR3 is CASGKSGWEGTEAFF. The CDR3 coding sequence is TGTGCTAGTGGTAAATCAGGGTGGGAGGGCACTGAAGCTTTCTTT.

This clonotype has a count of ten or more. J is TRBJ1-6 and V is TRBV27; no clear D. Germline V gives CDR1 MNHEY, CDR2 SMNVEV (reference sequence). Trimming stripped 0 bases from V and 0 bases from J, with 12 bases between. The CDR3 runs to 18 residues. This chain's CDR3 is CASSLSEARSSYNSPLHF. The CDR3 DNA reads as TGTGCCAGCAGTTTATCGGAGGCGAGAAGCTCCTATAATTCACCCCTCCACTTT.

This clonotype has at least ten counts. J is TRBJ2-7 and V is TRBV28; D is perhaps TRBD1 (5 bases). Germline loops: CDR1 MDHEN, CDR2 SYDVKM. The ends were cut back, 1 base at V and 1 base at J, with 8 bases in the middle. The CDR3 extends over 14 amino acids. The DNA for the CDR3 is TGTGCCAGCAGTTTATTCAGGGAATCCTACGAGCAGTACTTC. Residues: CASSLFRESYEQYF.

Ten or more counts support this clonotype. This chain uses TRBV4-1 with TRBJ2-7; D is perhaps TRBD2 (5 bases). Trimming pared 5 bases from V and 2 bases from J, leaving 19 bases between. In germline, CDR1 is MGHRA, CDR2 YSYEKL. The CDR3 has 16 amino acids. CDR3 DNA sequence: TGCGCCAGCAGCTTTGACTGGGGAAGCGGAGCCTACGAGCAGTACTTC. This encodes CASSFDWGSGAYEQYF.

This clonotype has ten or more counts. The chain's CDR3 is CASSLSSFVNTEAFF. The CDR3 nucleotides read TGTGCCAGCAGCTTAAGTTCCTTTGTGAACACTGAAGCTTTCTTT. The chain carries TRBV7-2 and TRBJ1-1; D remains unclear. The CDR3 has 15 amino acids. V was shortened by 2 bases and J by 0 bases, with 10 bases between the two germline ends. The germline V gene encodes CDR1 SGHTA and CDR2 FQGNSA.

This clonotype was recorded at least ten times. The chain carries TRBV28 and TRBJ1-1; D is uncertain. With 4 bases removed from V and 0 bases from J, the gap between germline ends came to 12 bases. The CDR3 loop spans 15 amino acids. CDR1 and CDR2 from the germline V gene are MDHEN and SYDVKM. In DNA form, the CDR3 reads TGTGCCAGCAGTTCTCCTCAGATCCTGAACACTGAAGCTTTCTTT. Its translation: CASSSPQILNTEAFF.

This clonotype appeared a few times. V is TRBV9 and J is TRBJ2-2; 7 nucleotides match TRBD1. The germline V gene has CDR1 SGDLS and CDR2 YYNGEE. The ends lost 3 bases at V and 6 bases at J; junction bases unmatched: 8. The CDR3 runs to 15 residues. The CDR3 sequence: CASSGQGALSGELFF. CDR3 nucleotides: TGTGCCAGCAGCGGACAGGGTGCCCTTTCCGGGGAGCTGTTTTTT.

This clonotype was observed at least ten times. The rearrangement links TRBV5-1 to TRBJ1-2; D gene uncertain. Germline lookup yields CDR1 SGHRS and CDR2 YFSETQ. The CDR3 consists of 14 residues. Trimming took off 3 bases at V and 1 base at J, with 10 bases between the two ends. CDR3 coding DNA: TGCGCCAGCAGCTCCCCGGGTCTTAACTATGGCTACACCTTC. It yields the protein CASSSPGLNYGYTF.

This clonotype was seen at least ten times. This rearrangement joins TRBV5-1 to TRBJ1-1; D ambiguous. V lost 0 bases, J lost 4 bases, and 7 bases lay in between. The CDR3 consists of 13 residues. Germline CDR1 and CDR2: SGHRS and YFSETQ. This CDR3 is CASSLDLITEAFF. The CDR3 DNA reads TGCGCCAGCAGCTTGGACCTGATCACTGAAGCTTTCTTT.

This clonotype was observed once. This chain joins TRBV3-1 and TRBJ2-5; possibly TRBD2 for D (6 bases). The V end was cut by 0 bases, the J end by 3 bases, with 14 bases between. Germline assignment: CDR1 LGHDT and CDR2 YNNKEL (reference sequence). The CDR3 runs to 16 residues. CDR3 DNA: TGTGCCAGCAGCCAAGAGGTGTGGGACTCCAAAGAGACCCAGTACTTC. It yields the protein CASSQEVWDSKETQYF.

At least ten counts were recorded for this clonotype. The CDR3 DNA reads as TGCAGCGTCCACACCCTGGCCCGCCAGGAGCAGTACTTC. This gives the protein CSVHTLARQEQYF. The chain has TRBV29-1 and TRBJ2-7; no clear D gene. V was shortened by 6 bases and J by 7 bases, with 19 bases between the two germline ends. This CDR3 has 13 residues. The V gene's germline CDR1 is SQVTM and CDR2 ANQGSEA.

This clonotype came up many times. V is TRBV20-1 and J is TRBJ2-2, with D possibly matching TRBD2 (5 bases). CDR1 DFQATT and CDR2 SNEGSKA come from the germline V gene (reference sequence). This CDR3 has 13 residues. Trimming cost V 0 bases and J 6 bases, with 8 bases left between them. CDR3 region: CSARDLRAGELFF. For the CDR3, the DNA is TGCAGTGCTAGAGATTTGAGGGCCGGGGAGCTGTTTTTT.

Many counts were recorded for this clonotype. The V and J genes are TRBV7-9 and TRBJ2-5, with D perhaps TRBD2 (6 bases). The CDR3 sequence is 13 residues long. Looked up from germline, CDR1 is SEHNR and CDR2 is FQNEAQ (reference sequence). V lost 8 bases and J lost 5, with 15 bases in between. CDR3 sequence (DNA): TGTGCCAGCGCGATCGGCAGCGGGGAGACCCAGTACTTC. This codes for CASAIGSGETQYF.

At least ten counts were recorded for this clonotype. Here the CDR3 reads CASRRNHVILVKETQYF. For the CDR3, the DNA is TGTGCCAGCAGGCGGAATCACGTAATACTAGTGAAAGAGACCCAGTACTTC. The chain uses TRBV7-2 and TRBJ2-5, with D perhaps matching TRBD2 (5 bases). The germline V and J ends were trimmed by 6 bases and 3 bases, with 23 bases remaining between them. The CDR3 consists of 17 residues. Per the germline V gene, CDR1 is SGHTA and CDR2 is FQGNSA.

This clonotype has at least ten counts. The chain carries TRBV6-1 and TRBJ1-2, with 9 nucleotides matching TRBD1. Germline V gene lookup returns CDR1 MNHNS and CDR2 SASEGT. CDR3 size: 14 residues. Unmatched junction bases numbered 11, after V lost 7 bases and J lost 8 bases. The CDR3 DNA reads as TGTGCCAGCAAAAAAGAAGGGACAGGGCGCGGCTACACCTTC. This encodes CASKKEGTGRGYTF.

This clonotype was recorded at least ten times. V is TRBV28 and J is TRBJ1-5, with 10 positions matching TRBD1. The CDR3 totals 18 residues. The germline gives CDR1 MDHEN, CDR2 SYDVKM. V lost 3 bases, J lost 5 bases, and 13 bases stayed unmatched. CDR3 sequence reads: CASSLYWWGQGTDQPQHF. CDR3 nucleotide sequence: TGTGCCAGCAGTTTGTATTGGTGGGGACAGGGGACGGATCAGCCCCAGCATTTT. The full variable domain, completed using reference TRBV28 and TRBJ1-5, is DVKVTQSSRYLVKRTGEKVFLECVQDMDHENMFWYRQDPGLGLRLIYFSYDVKMKEKGDIPEGYSVSREKKERFSLILESASTNQTSMYLCASSLYWWGQGTDQPQHFGDGTRLSIL.

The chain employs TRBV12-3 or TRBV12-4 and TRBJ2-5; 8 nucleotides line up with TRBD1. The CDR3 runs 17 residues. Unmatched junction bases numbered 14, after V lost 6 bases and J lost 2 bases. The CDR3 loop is CASSRMYRTGTQETQYF. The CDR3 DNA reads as TGTGCCAGCAGCCGTATGTATAGGACAGGGACTCAAGAGACCCAGTACTTC.

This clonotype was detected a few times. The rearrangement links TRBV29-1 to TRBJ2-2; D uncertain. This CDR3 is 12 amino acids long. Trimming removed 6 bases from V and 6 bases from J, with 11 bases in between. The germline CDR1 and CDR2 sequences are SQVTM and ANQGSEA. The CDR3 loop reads CSVPGRAGELFF. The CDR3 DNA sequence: TGCAGCGTACCCGGCCGGGCCGGGGAGCTGTTTTTT.

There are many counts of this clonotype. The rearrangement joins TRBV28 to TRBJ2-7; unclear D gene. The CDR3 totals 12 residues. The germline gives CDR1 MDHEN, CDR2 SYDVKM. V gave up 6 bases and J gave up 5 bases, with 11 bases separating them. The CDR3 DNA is TGTGCCAGCAGCCCCCGGGTGGACGAGCAGTACTTC. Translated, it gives CASSPRVDEQYF. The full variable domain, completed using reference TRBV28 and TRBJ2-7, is DVKVTQSSRYLVKRTGEKVFLECVQDMDHENMFWYRQDPGLGLRLIYFSYDVKMKEKGDIPEGYSVSREKKERFSLILESASTNQTSMYLCASSPRVDEQYFGPGTRLTVT.